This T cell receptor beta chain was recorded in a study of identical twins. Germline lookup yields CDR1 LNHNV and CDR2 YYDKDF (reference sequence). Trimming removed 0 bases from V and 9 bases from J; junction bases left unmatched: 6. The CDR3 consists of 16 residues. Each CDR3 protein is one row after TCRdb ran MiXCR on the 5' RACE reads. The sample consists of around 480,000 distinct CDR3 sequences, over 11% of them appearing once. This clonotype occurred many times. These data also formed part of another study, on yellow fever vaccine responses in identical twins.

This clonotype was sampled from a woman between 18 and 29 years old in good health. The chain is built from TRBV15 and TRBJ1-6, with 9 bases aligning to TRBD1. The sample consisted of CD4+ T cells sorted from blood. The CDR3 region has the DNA TGTGCCACCAGCAGAGATTTGGGACAGGGAAGTTCACCCCTCCACTTT. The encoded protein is CATSRDLGQGSSPLHF.